This T cell receptor (beta chain) was sequenced in a study of beta chain features in type 1 diabetes. CD4+ cells of the naive, central memory, regulatory and stem cell-like memory types were sorted via CD45RO/CCR7/CD25/CD127/CD95/CD27. V lost 4 bases and J lost 3; bases outside the gene matches: 1. The CDR3 runs to 13 residues. Germline V CDR1 and CDR2: LNHDA, SQIVND (reference sequence). Expressed TCRB transcripts got sequenced, as all isolated RNA was reverse transcribed. Measured with immunoSEQ multiplex PCR; TCRdb has only the in-frame clones, and not every one. This sample has hundreds of thousands of clones, with 13% to 15% found just once.

The genes are TRBV19 and TRBJ2-5, with 8 bases aligning to TRBD1. The sequence was collected from a man aged 25 to 40 in good health. Input material: central memory CD4+ T cells from blood. The CDR3 loop is CASSRGQEETQYF. The CDR3 DNA is TGTGCCAGTAGTAGGGGACAGGAAGAGACCCAGTACTTC.